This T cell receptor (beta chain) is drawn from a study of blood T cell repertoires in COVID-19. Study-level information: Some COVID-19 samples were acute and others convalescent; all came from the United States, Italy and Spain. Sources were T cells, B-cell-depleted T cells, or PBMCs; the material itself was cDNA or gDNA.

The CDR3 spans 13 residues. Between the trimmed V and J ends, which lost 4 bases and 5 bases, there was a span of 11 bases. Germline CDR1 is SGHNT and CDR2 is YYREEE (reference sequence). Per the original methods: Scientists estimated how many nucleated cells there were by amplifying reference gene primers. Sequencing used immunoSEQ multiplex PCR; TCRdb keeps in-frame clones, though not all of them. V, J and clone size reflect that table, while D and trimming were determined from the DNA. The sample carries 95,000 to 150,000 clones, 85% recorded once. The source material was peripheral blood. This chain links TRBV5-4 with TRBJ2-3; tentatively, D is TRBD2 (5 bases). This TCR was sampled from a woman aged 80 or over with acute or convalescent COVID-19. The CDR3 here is CASSDFAGDTQYF. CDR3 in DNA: TGTGCCAGCAGCGACTTCGCGGGAGATACGCAGTATTTT.